This T cell receptor beta chain was retrieved from a study of T cells after yellow fever vaccination. TCRdb reprocessed the 5' RACE reads with MiXCR, giving one entry per CDR3 protein. Among 300,000 to 350,000 distinct CDR3 sequences, roughly 4.3% were seen once, and the ten largest hold roughly 19%. CDR3 length: 13 amino acids. Trimming took 6 bases from V and 5 from J, leaving 13 bases between them. Germline CDR1 SEHNR, CDR2 FQNEAQ (reference sequence). The sample consisted of PBMCs, taken 15 days after the yellow fever booster vaccination. The chain recombines TRBV7-9 with TRBJ1-1, with D tentatively TRBD1 (5 bases). The TCR comes from a man aged 18 to 30 who received the YFV17D yellow fever vaccine. The CDR3 spells CASRSGVGTEAFF. The CDR3 DNA reads as TGTGCCAGCAGGTCGGGGGTTGGGACTGAAGCTTTCTTT.